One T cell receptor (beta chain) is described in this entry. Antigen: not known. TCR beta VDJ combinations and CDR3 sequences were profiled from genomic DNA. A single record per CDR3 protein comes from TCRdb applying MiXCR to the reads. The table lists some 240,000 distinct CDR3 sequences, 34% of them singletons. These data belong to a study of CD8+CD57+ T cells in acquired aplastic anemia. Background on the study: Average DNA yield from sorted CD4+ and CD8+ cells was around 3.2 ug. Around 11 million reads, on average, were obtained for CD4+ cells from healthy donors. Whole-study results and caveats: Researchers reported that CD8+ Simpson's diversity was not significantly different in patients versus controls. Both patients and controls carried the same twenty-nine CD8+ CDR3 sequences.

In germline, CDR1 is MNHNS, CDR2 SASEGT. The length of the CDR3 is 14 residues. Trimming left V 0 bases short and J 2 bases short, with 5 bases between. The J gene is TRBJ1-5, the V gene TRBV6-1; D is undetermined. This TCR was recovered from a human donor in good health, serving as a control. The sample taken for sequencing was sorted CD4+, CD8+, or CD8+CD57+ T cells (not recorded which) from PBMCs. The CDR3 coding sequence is TGTGCCAGCAGTGAAGCCGGGGGCAATCAGCCCCAGCATTTT. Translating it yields CASSEAGGNQPQHF.